This T cell receptor (beta chain) was found in a study of Graves' ophthalmopathy and Graves' hyperthyroidism. Study outcomes and limitations: Clonotypes were expanded in thyroid at above 0.001 frequency, and most also appeared in blood. With just over 70% sensitivity and approximately 73% specificity, the model predicted ophthalmopathy progression.

RNA transcripts provided the template for amplifying TCR beta CDR3 regions. Following a first-round RT-PCR that used HTBI primers, a second-round multiplex PCR was carried out. Using its own MiXCR run on the multiplex PCR reads, TCRdb lists one record per CDR3 protein. Of around 670,000 distinct CDR3 sequences listed, about 44% are singletons. This CDR3 spans 14 amino acids. Per the germline V gene, CDR1 is SGHTA and CDR2 is FQGNSA. V lost 1 base and J 8 bases, leaving 9 bases between the germline ends. This clonotype was counted many times. The target antigen is unknown. This chain links TRBV7-2 with TRBJ1-6; D not certain. This TCR was recovered from an adult man with Graves' ophthalmopathy. The sequenced material came from peripheral blood. This CDR3 reads CASSLGGYDSPLHF. The CDR3 DNA reads TGTGCCAGCAGCTTAGGGGGTTACGATTCACCCCTCCACTTT.